This T cell receptor (beta chain) was obtained from a study of T cells in Graves' hyperthyroidism and ophthalmopathy. Whole-study findings and limits: Among clonotypes expanded in thyroid above 0.001, most were also found in blood.

J gave up 1 base and V 2 bases, and 4 bases lay outside the gene matches. In germline, CDR1 is MGHDK, CDR2 SYGVNS. The CDR3 runs 16 residues. This clonotype has only a few counts. Its specificity is unknown. Out of roughly 10 ml of fresh peripheral blood came the PBMCs. Amplification yielded TCR beta CDR3 regions, with RNA transcripts as the source. First-round RT-PCR with HTBI primers amplified the TCR CDR3 region. TCRdb ran MiXCR on the multiplex PCR reads and lists one entry per CDR3 protein. The sample contains about 350,000 distinct CDR3 sequences, approximately 15% of which appear only once. The sequencing sample was made of blood. The origin of this receptor is a woman in her thirties with Graves' hyperthyroidism. The gene calls are TRBV25-1 and TRBJ2-3, with 9 bases lining up with TRBD2. This CDR3 reads CASSEMGLAGTDTQYF. In DNA form, the CDR3 reads TGTGCCAGCAGTGAAATGGGACTAGCCGGCACAGATACGCAGTATTTT.